This TCR beta chain emerged from a study of cytomegalovirus exposure and HLA in healthy donors. The CDR3 runs to 16 residues. Per germline, CDR1 MDHEN and CDR2 SYDVKM. Trimming took 2 bases from V and 0 from J; bases not matched to a gene: 7. Amplification used 60 Vbeta primers and 13 Jbeta primers. TCRdb's table, derived via immunoSEQ multiplex PCR, lists solely in-frame clones and lacks some. Of roughly 200,000 clones in the sample, around 76% were seen once. Material: PBMCs. The J gene is TRBJ2-7, the V gene TRBV28, with 7 nucleotides matching TRBD1. The sequence came from a man aged 25 to 45 in good health and CMV-seronegative. CDR3 residues: CASSLTTGIGSYEQYF. The CDR3 nucleotides are TGTGCCAGCAGTTTAACGACAGGGATCGGCTCCTACGAGCAGTACTTC.